The source of this T cell receptor beta chain is a study of Ad26.COV2.S vaccination and SARS-CoV-2 variants. Study-level points and caveats: Overall T cell responses may have been underestimated by the analyses of TCR breadth and depth. The placebo group had lower spike-specific TCR breadth than the vaccine recipients did.

Treatment of the sample: around 19 received Ad26.COV2.S at low or high dose, single or two shots; several received placebo; per-sample allocation not given. Specimen acquisition occurred on day 63 following the initial vaccine or placebo injection. Vaccination used an Ad26 vector expressing Wuhan-strain SARS-CoV-2 spike. The V gene lost 5 bases and the J gene lost 0 bases, with 11 bases spanning the gap. Germline assignment: CDR1 SQVTM and CDR2 ANQGSEA. The CDR3 is 14 residues long. This clone was seen more than once but under ten times. Its antigen remains unidentified. Sequencing used immunoSEQ multiplex PCR; TCRdb keeps in-frame clones, though not all of them. The table shows some 390,000 clones, with around 91% occurring only once.

The specimen comprised peripheral blood, sampled in a trial of Ad26.COV2.S vaccine versus placebo. The chain has TRBV29-1 and TRBJ1-3; D gene uncertain. This TCR came from a person aged 18-65 years who received the Ad26.COV2.S COVID-19 vaccine or a placebo. The CDR3 spells CSVRAQSSGNTIYF. CDR3 nucleotide sequence: TGCAGCGTTAGAGCACAGAGCTCTGGAAACACCATATATTTT.